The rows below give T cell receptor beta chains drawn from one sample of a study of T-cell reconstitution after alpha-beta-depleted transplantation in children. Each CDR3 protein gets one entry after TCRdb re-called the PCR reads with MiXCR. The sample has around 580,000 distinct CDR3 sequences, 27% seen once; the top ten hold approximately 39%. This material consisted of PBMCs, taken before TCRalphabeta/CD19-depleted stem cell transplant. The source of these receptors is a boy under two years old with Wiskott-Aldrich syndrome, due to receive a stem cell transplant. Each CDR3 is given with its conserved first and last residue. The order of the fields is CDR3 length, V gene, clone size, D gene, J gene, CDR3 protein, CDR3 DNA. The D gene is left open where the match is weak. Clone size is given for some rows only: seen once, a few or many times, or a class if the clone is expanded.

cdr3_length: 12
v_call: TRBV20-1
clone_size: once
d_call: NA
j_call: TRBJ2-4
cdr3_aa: CSALAGRNIQYF
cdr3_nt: TGCAGTGCCTTGGCAGGGCGAAACATTCAGTACTTC

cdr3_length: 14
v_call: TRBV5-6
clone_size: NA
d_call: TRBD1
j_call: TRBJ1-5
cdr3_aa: CASSLRGPGQPQHF
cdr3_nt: TGTGCCAGCAGCTTGAGGGGGCCAGGTCAGCCCCAGCATTTT

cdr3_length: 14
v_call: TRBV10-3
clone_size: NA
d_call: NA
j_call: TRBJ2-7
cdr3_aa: CAISAGLSSYEQYF
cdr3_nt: TGTGCCATCAGTGCTGGCCTAAGCTCCTACGAGCAGTACTTC

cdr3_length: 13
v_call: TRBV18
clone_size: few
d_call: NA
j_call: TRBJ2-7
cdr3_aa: CASSPLGRGEQYF
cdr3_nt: TGTGCCAGCTCACCACTCGGTAGGGGCGAGCAGTACTTC

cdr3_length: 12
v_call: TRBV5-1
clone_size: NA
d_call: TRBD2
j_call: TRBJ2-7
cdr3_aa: CASSFREGQQYF
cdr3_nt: TGCGCCAGCAGCTTTCGGGAGGGCCAGCAGTACTTC

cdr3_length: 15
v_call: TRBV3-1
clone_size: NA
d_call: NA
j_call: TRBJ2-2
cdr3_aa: CASSQGTVNTGELFF
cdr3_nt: TGTGCCAGCAGCCAAGGGACAGTAAACACCGGGGAGCTGTTTTTT

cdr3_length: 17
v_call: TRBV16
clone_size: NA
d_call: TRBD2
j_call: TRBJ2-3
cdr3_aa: CASSQSLLAGGTDTQYF
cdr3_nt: TGTGCCAGCAGCCAATCTCTACTAGCGGGAGGCACAGATACGCAGTATTTT

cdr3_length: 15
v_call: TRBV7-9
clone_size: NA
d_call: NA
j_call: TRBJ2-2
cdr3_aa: CASSPTVIRTGELFF
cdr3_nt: TGTGCCAGCAGCCCGACTGTGATAAGAACCGGGGAGCTGTTTTTT

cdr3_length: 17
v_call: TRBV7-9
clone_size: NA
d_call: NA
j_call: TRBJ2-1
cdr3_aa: CASSLTPLESSYNEQFF
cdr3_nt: TGTGCCAGCAGCTTAACCCCACTCGAGAGCTCCTACAATGAGCAGTTCTTC

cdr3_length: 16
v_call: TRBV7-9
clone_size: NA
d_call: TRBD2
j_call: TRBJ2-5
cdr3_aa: CASSPPGLGIQETQYF
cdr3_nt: TGTGCCAGCAGCCCGCCGGGACTAGGGATACAAGAGACCCAGTACTTC

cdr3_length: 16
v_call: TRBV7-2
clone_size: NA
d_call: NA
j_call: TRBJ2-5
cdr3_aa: CASSSRDTRPQETQYF
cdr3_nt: TGTGCCAGCAGCTCTCGGGACACGAGACCTCAAGAGACCCAGTACTTC

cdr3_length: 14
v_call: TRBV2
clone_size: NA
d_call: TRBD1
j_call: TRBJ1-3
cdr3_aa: CASSVQGSGNTIYF
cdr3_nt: TGTGCCAGCAGTGTACAGGGGTCTGGAAACACCATATATTTT

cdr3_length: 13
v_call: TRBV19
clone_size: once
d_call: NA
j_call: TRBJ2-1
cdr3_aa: CASSFIGGGEQFF
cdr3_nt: TGTGCCAGTAGTTTCATCGGGGGCGGTGAGCAGTTCTTC

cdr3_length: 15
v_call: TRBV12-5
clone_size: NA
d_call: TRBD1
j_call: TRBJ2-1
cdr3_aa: CASGSGTGWADEQFF
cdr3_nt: TGTGCTAGTGGTTCCGGGACAGGGTGGGCCGATGAGCAGTTCTTC

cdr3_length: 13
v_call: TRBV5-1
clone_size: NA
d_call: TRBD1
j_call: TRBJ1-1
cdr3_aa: CASSPDRGVRAFF
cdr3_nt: TGCGCCAGCAGCCCGGACAGGGGTGTTCGAGCTTTCTTT

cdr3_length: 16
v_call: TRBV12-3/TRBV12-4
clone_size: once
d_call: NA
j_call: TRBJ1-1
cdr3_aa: CASSLGGGFGNTEAFF
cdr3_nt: TGTGCCAGCAGTTTGGGAGGGGGGTTTGGGAACACTGAAGCTTTCTTT

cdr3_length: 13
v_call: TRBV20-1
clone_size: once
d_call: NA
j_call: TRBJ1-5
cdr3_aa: CSANRAHNQPQHF
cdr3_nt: TGCAGTGCTAATCGGGCCCACAATCAGCCCCAGCATTTT

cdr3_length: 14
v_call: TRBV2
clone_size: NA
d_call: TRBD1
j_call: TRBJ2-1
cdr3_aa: CASSGEGQNNEQFF
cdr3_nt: TGTGCCAGCAGTGGAGAGGGACAGAACAATGAGCAGTTCTTC

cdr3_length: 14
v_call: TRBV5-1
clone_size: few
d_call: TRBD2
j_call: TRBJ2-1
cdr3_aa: CASRSSGRFNEQFF
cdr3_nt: TGCGCCAGCCGTTCTAGCGGGAGGTTCAATGAGCAGTTCTTC

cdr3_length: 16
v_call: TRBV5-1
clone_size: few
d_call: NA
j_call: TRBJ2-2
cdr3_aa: CASSPWERANTGELFF
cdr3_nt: TGCGCCAGCAGCCCGTGGGAGCGGGCGAACACCGGGGAGCTGTTTTTT

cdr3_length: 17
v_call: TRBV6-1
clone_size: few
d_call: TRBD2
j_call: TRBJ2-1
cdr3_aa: CASSPPSGRGSYNEQFF
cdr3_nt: TGTGCCAGCAGTCCCCCTAGCGGGAGGGGTAGTTACAATGAGCAGTTCTTC

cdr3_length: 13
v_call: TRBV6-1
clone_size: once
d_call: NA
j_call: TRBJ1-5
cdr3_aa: CASLGTGDQPQHF
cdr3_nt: TGTGCCAGCCTCGGAACAGGCGATCAGCCCCAGCATTTT

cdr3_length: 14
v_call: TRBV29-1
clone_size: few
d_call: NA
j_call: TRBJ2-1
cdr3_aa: CSVDRTDSYNEQFF
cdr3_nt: TGCAGCGTTGACAGGACAGACTCCTACAATGAGCAGTTCTTC

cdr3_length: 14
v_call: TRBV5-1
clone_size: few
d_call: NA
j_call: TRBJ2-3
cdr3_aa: CASSLYGFTDTQYF
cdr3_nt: TGCGCCAGCAGCTTGTACGGGTTCACAGATACGCAGTATTTT

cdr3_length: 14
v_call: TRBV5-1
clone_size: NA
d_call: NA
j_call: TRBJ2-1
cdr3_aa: CASSDFNSYNEQFF
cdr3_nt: TGCGCCAGCAGTGACTTCAACTCCTACAATGAGCAGTTCTTC

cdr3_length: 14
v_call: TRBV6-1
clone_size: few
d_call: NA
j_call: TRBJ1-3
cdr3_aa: CASSEAHSGNTIYF
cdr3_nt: TGTGCCAGCAGTGAAGCGCACTCTGGAAACACCATATATTTT